This T cell receptor beta chain was recorded in a study of T cell responses to AZD1222 COVID-19 vaccine. The CDR3 sequence is 15 residues long. The germline V and J ends were trimmed by 3 bases and 0 bases, with 12 bases remaining between them. Per the germline V gene, CDR1 is SGHDN and CDR2 is FVKESK. Measured with immunoSEQ multiplex PCR; TCRdb has only the in-frame clones, and not every one. Found here are 150,000 to 200,000 clones, roughly 90% of them singletons; the top ten hold over 1.5%. The receptor was isolated from an adult in good health. The V call is TRBV14, the J call TRBJ2-7, with D perhaps given as TRBD1 or TRBD2 (5 bases each). Sequencing used peripheral blood, obtained on day 0 of AZD1222 vaccination. In DNA, the CDR3 is TGTGCCAGCAGCCAGGGACCTATACCCTCCTACGAGCAGTACTTC. This codes for CASSQGPIPSYEQYF.